The TCR beta chain described here comes from a study of OX40 agonist ivuxolimab in advanced cancers. In the study overall: A diagnosis of hepatocellular carcinoma, melanoma, renal cell or head and neck cancer was present in dose-escalation patients. Whole-study findings and limits: Relative to CD4+ cells, CD8+ T cells on average had more expanded clones.

The CDR3 totals 13 residues. From germline, CDR1 is SEHNR and CDR2 FQNEAQ (reference sequence). Trimming pared 5 bases from V and 0 bases from J, leaving 8 bases between. Of note for this clone: No antigen is known for it.

Sequenced by immunoSEQ multiplex PCR; TCRdb stores in-frame clones only, minus some. The data show 25,000 to 40,000 clones, over 80% seen once. This TCR was recovered from an adult with an advanced solid tumor such as melanoma, head and neck, liver or kidney cancer. This sequence joins TRBV7-9 and TRBJ2-7; D ambiguous. The starting material was CD4+ or CD8+ T cells sorted from blood, obtained in a trial of the OX40 agonist ivuxolimab. The CDR3 loop is CASSPGISYEQYV. In DNA, the CDR3 is TGTGCCAGCAGCCCCGGTATCTCCTACGAGCAGTACGTC.